Listed here are 14 T cell receptor beta chains from one sample, sequenced in a study of beta chain features in type 1 diabetes. TCRB transcripts that were expressed got sequenced, as all of the isolated RNA had been reverse transcribed. Clones were read by immunoSEQ multiplex PCR, and TCRdb kept only the in-frame ones, dropping some. The sample carries approximately 15,000 clones, 55% recorded once. Sequencing was carried out using stem cell memory CD4+ T cells from blood. Source of these receptors: a young woman in good health.

This clone was counted between two and nine times. This sequence joins TRBV20-1 and TRBJ1-1, with unresolved D. The V end was cut by 1 base, the J end by 5 bases, with 5 bases between. CDR1 and CDR2 (germline): DFQATT, SNEGSKA (reference sequence). The CDR3 covers 11 residues. This CDR3 reads CSARGSTEAFF. CDR3 in DNA: TGCAGTGCTAGAGGGAGTACTGAAGCTTTCTTT.

This clone occurred a few times. The rearrangement links TRBV13 to TRBJ1-6; D might be TRBD1 (6 bases). V was cut by 5 bases and J by 3 bases, with 11 bases left in between. This CDR3 comprises 15 residues. CDR1 is PRHDT, CDR2 FYEKMQ, per germline (reference sequence). DNA for the CDR3: TGTGCCAGCAGCCCGGACAGCTTCTATAATTCACCCCTCCACTTT. This codes for CASSPDSFYNSPLHF. The full variable domain, completed using reference TRBV13 and TRBJ1-6, is AAGVIQSPRHLIKEKRETATLKCYPIPRHDTVYWYQQGPGQDPQFLISFYEKMQSDKGSIPDRFSAQQFSDYHSELNMSSLELGDSALYFCASSPDSFYNSPLHFGNGTRLTVT.

This clone was counted between two and nine times. The chain joins TRBV21-1 to TRBJ1-2; the D call in the table, TRBD1, was not verified against the DNA. TRBV21-1 is a known pseudogene. The CDR3 runs to 17 residues. The CDR3 protein is CASSSENRVKGWYGYTF. In DNA, the CDR3 is TGTGCCAGCAGTTCCGAGAACAGGGTAAAGGGTTGGTATGGCTACACCTTC.

V and J are TRBV7-2 and TRBJ2-5; D is unclear. Trimming took 1 base from V and 2 from J, leaving 8 bases between them. The CDR3 is made up of 14 amino acids. Germline V CDR1 and CDR2: SGHTA, FQGNSA. CDR3 in amino acids: CASSLDGLQETQYF. The CDR3 DNA reads TGTGCCAGCAGCTTAGATGGCCTTCAAGAGACCCAGTACTTC. Using reference TRBV7-2 and TRBJ2-5 for the parts outside the CDR3, the full variable domain is GAGVSQSPSNKVTEKGKDVELRCDPISGHTALYWYRQSLGQGLEFLIYFQGNSAPDKSGLPSDRFSAERTGGSVSTLTIQRTQQEDSAVYLCASSLDGLQETQYFGPGTRLLVL.

This clone was recorded only once. The chain has TRBV5-1 and TRBJ1-1; D may be TRBD1 (6 bases). CDR3 length equals 14 residues. V was clipped by 1 base and J by 4 bases, with 11 bases between them. The V gene's germline CDR1 is SGHRS and CDR2 YFSETQ. CDR3 nucleotide sequence: TGCGCCAGCAGCTTGTTACAGGGTTCCACTGAAGCTTTCTTT. Amino acids: CASSLLQGSTEAFF. The whole variable domain, remainder taken from reference TRBV5-1 and TRBJ1-1, is KAGVTQTPRYLIKTRGQQVTLSCSPISGHRSVSWYQQTPGQGLQFLFEYFSETQRNKGNFPGRFSGRQFSNSRSEMNVSTLELGDSALYLCASSLLQGSTEAFFGQGTRLTVV.

The chain links TRBV7-2 to TRBJ2-5; TRBD2 matches 12 bases. The CDR3 spans 15 residues. The V and J ends lost 4 bases and 4 bases, in that order; junction bases with no gene match: 4. Looked up from germline, CDR1 is SGHTA and CDR2 is FQGNSA. The DNA for the CDR3 is TGTGCCAGCAGCTACCGACTAGCGGGAGCAGAGACCCAGTACTTC. It translates to CASSYRLAGAETQYF.

This chain links TRBV2 with TRBJ1-1; D gene uncertain. The CDR3 extends over 14 amino acids. Trimming cost V 7 bases and J 0 bases, with 12 bases left between them. The germline V gene encodes CDR1 SNHLY and CDR2 FYNNEI. Here the CDR3 reads CASKEDRLNTEAFF. CDR3 DNA: TGTGCCAGCAAGGAGGATCGGTTGAACACTGAAGCTTTCTTT.

The chain uses TRBV5-1 and TRBJ2-1, with TRBD2 matching over 10 bases. The length of the CDR3 is 15 residues. V shed 1 base and J 4 bases; nucleotides not matched to a gene: 2. The germline CDR1 and CDR2 sequences are SGHRS and YFSETQ. The CDR3 nucleotides are TGCGCCAGCAGCTTGACTAGCGGGACATACAATGAGCAGTTCTTC. It yields the protein CASSLTSGTYNEQFF.

V and J are TRBV5-1 and TRBJ1-2; no clear D gene. Germline CDR1 SGHRS, CDR2 YFSETQ. Between the trimmed V and J ends, which lost 0 bases and 3 bases, there was a span of 12 bases. The CDR3 runs 15 residues. This CDR3 is CASSLGGGSHYGYTF. The CDR3 DNA follows: TGCGCCAGCAGCTTGGGAGGAGGATCTCACTATGGCTACACCTTC.

This clone was recorded only once. J is TRBJ2-3 and V is TRBV11-3, with D perhaps matching TRBD1 (6 bases). Germline-derived CDR1 and CDR2 are SGHNT and YENEEA. The germline V and J ends were trimmed by 2 bases and 2 bases, with 20 bases remaining between them. The CDR3 is made up of 18 amino acids. The DNA of the CDR3 is TGTGCCAGCAGCTTAACGTGGGACACCGACCGGGACACAGATACGCAGTATTTT. Translation: CASSLTWDTDRDTDTQYF.

Only one count was recorded for this clone. The genes are TRBV6-6 and TRBJ2-1, with TRBD1 matching 12 bases. The length of the CDR3 is 15 residues. Trimming removed 4 bases from V and 8 bases from J; junction bases left unmatched: 6. Germline V gene lookup returns CDR1 MNHNY and CDR2 SVGAGI (reference sequence). This CDR3 is CASSSPGQGAHEQFF. The CDR3 DNA reads as TGTGCCAGCAGTTCCCCGGGACAGGGGGCGCATGAGCAGTTCTTC.

The genes are TRBV30 and TRBJ2-5; 11 bases match TRBD2. This CDR3 spans 15 amino acids. Germline CDR1 reads GTSNPN; CDR2 reads SVGIG (reference sequence). With 0 bases clipped from V and 5 bases from J, the junction kept 5 bases outside the gene matches. CDR3 coding DNA: TGTGCCTGGAGTGTATCTAGCGGGGGGCGGGAGACCCAGTACTTC. It specifies CAWSVSSGGRETQYF.

The chain carries TRBV6-5 and TRBJ2-5, with 9 bases fitting TRBD2. J gave up 1 base and V 2 bases, and 5 bases lay outside the gene matches. Germline CDR1 is MNHEY and CDR2 is SVGAGI. This CDR3 is built from 16 residues. CDR3 protein: CASSYQGLAAQETQYF. Here the CDR3 DNA reads TGTGCCAGCAGTTACCAGGGACTAGCCGCCCAAGAGACCCAGTACTTC.

The chain recombines TRBV9 with TRBJ2-3; 9 bases match TRBD2. The CDR3 loop spans 15 amino acids. In germline, CDR1 is SGDLS, CDR2 YYNGEE. Trimming removed 3 bases from V and 2 bases from J; junction bases left unmatched: 4. The CDR3 region is CASSDGTSHTDTQYF. The CDR3 nucleotides read TGTGCCAGCAGCGACGGGACTAGCCACACAGATACGCAGTATTTT.